The rows below give T cell receptor beta chains drawn from one sample of a study of post-analysis software for immune sequencing data. Using its own MiXCR run on the PCR reads, TCRdb lists one record per CDR3 protein. The top ten clones hold about 3.4% of a sample with around 200,000 distinct CDR3 sequences, 29% of them seen once. Specimen: blood. The receptors come from a girl aged 2-17 years with multiple sclerosis. Both conserved end residues are part of each CDR3. The D gene is left open where the match is weak. Clone size, where shown, is once, few, many, or a class for clones that have expanded.

TRBJ1-5,many,TRBD1,TRBV20-1,CSARDLRGGQPQHF,TGCAGTGCTAGAGATCTCAGGGGGGGTCAGCCCCAGCATTTT
TRBJ2-7,-,TRBD1,TRBV6-6,CASSYPGTGAHDEQYF,TGTGCCAGCAGTTACCCGGGGACAGGGGCCCATGACGAGCAGTACTTC
TRBJ2-3,-,-,TRBV7-9,CASSLGRGGGTDTQYF,TGTGCCAGCAGCTTAGGACGTGGGGGAGGCACAGATACGCAGTATTTT
TRBJ2-6,-,-,TRBV5-1,CASSLGRPNNVLTF,TGCGCCAGCAGCTTGGGTCGACCTAACAACGTCCTGACTTTC
TRBJ1-4,-,TRBD1,TRBV28,CASSPPGTGGEKLFF,TGTGCCAGCAGTCCCCCCGGGACAGGGGGCGAAAAACTGTTTTTT
TRBJ1-1,few,-,TRBV9,CASSQMNTEAFF,TGTGCCAGCAGCCAAATGAACACTGAAGCTTTCTTT
TRBJ2-1,many,TRBD2,TRBV15,CATSRRDSGRSDEQFF,TGTGCCACCAGCAGACGTGATAGCGGGAGATCGGATGAGCAGTTCTTC
TRBJ1-2,few,-,TRBV7-9,CASSLAGPRDINYGYTF,TGTGCCAGCAGCTTAGCGGGCCCCCGGGACATAAACTATGGCTACACCTTC
TRBJ1-1,few,-,TRBV12-3/TRBV12-4,CASSPVGPSPEAFF,TGTGCCAGCAGCCCAGTGGGTCCTTCCCCTGAAGCTTTCTTT
TRBJ1-5,few,-,TRBV3-1,CASSRRPEGQPQHF,TGTGCCAGCAGCCGCCGACCGGAGGGTCAGCCCCAGCATTTT
TRBJ2-5,many,TRBD2,TRBV4-1,CASSRTGTIQETQYF,TGCGCCAGCAGCCGGACGGGGACTATCCAAGAGACCCAGTACTTC
TRBJ1-1,-,-,TRBV20-1,CSAPGPGLAEAFF,TGCAGTGCTCCAGGACCGGGTTTGGCTGAAGCTTTCTTT
TRBJ2-1,-,TRBD2,TRBV29-1,CSVEGLAGLSSYNERFF,TGCAGCGTCGAGGGACTAGCGGGACTGAGCTCCTACAATGAGCGGTTCTTC
TRBJ2-7,many,TRBD2,TRBV20-1,CSARTSGSYEQYF,TGCAGTGCTAGAACCAGCGGGAGCTACGAGCAGTACTTC
TRBJ2-1,many,-,TRBV7-2,CASSLDKGTTTNEQFF,TGTGCCAGCAGCTTAGATAAGGGGACCACTACTAATGAGCAGTTCTTC
TRBJ1-2,few,-,TRBV18,CASSPAVREGYTF,TGTGCCAGCTCACCAGCCGTGAGGGAAGGCTACACCTTC